The 18 T cell receptor beta chains below come from one sample, sequenced in a study of a mutant IDH1 vaccine in newly diagnosed glioma. For these receptors, no antigen is known. Only in-frame clones appear in the TCRdb table, and some are missing; sequencing was by immunoSEQ multiplex PCR. The top ten hold 0.75% to 0.95% of the sample, which has about 94,000 clones, approximately 89% seen once. Stated time point: week 47, end of study. Each dose of the vaccine consisted of 300 ug of mutant IDH1 20-mer peptide, with topical imiquimod. Sample: PBMCs, taken from a glioma patient whose treatment included an IDH1 peptide vaccine. These receptors all stem from a woman aged 45-60 years with glioma.

The chain couples TRBV9 to TRBJ2-3; D assignment may be TRBD1 or TRBD2 (5 bases each). CDR3 length equals 15 residues. Germline-derived CDR1 and CDR2 are SGDLS and YYNGEE. Trimming stripped 0 bases from V and 4 bases from J, with 12 bases between. The CDR3 DNA is TGTGCCAGCAGCGTAGGGGTAGGGACCGCAGATACGCAGTATTTT. Its protein is CASSVGVGTADTQYF.

The CDR3 loop is CAWSRQGAPGYGYTF. CDR3 coding DNA: TGTGCCTGGAGTAGACAGGGGGCGCCTGGGTATGGCTACACCTTC. The J gene is TRBJ1-2, the V gene TRBV30, with TRBD1 matching 10 bases. Germline CDR1 is GTSNPN and CDR2 is SVGIG (reference sequence). The CDR3 consists of 15 residues. V lost 2 bases to trimming and J lost 5 bases; unmatched junction nucleotides: 8. Complete variable domain (other parts from reference TRBV30 and TRBJ1-2): SQTIHQWPATLVQPVGSPLSLECTVEGTSNPNLYWYRQAAGRGLQLLFYSVGIGQISSEVPQNLSASRPQDRQFILSSKKLLLSDSGFYLCAWSRQGAPGYGYTFGSGTRLTVV.

V gene TRBV9 combines with J gene TRBJ2-7; 8 bases fit TRBD2. CDR1 and CDR2 (germline): SGDLS, YYNGEE. This CDR3 has 13 amino acids. V dropped 4 bases and J dropped 2; count of bases not matched to a gene: 2. CDR3 coding DNA: TGTGCCAGCAGCTCCGGGGGGGCCTACGAGCAGTACTTC. This translates into CASSSGGAYEQYF.

The chain carries TRBV5-1 and TRBJ1-2; TRBD1 matches at 9 bases. The J segment lost 5 bases and the V segment lost 4 bases, leaving 6 bases of the junction unmatched. Germline CDR1 reads SGHRS; CDR2 reads YFSETQ. The CDR3 runs to 14 residues. CDR3 region: CASSGGQGRYGYTF. In DNA form, the CDR3 reads TGCGCCAGCAGCGGGGGACAGGGAAGGTATGGCTACACCTTC.

This clone has a single count. The rearrangement joins TRBV11-2 to TRBJ2-5; 9 nucleotides line up with TRBD1. With 4 bases clipped from V and 5 bases from J, the junction kept 11 bases outside the gene matches. The CDR3 runs to 16 residues. Germline CDR1 SGHAT, CDR2 FQNNGV. The CDR3 is CASSSLRDREWETQYF. The CDR3 DNA reads TGTGCCAGCAGCTCCCTCCGGGACAGGGAATGGGAGACCCAGTACTTC. The whole variable domain, remainder taken from reference TRBV11-2 and TRBJ2-5, is EAGVAQSPRYKIIEKRQSVAFWCNPISGHATLYWYQQILGQGPKLLIQFQNNGVVDDSQLPKDRFSAERLKGVDSTLKIQPAKLEDSAVYLCASSSLRDREWETQYFGPGTRLLVL.

With regard to this clone: A junction boundary mismatches the germline segment, possibly from a read error. The rearrangement joins TRBV7-9 to TRBJ2-7; TRBD2 might be the D (5 bases). The length of the CDR3 is 14 residues. In germline, CDR1 is SEHNR, CDR2 FQNEAQ (reference sequence). The DNA for the CDR3 is TGTGCCAACAGCCCACTAGGCCGTCGCTACGAGCAGTACTTC. Protein product: CANSPLGRRYEQYF.

The chain is built from TRBV11-2 and TRBJ2-1, with 15 bases lining up with TRBD2. The V segment lost 5 bases and the J segment 7 bases; nucleotides outside the gene matches: 6. Germline V gives CDR1 SGHAT, CDR2 FQNNGV. This CDR3 has 16 amino acids. CDR3 DNA: TGTGCCAGCAGCGGGACTAGCGGGGGGACGAGGAATGAGCAGTTCTTC. Translation: CASSGTSGGTRNEQFF.

With respect to this clone: The sample carries other DNA sequences with the same CDR3. The chain recombines TRBV11-3 with TRBJ1-1, with D unresolved. CDR1 is SGHNT, CDR2 YENEEA, per germline. Trimming took off 3 bases at V and 0 bases at J, with 5 bases between the two ends. The CDR3 spans 13 residues. Written as DNA, the CDR3 is TGTGCCAGCAGCTTCTCTGTGAACACTGAAGCTTTCTTT. This codes for CASSFSVNTEAFF.

The chain carries TRBV6-5 and TRBJ2-5; a weak D match, TRBD1 (7 bases). The J call may be faulty, since TRBJ2-7 better matches the DNA end. From germline, CDR1 is MNHEY and CDR2 SVGAGI. There are 15 residues in the CDR3. CDR3 bases: TGTGCCAGCAGTTACTCGGCAGGGGGGCCCTACGAGCAGTACTTC. Translation gives CASSYSAGGPYEQYF.

This clone was seen a handful of times. This chain links TRBV7-2 with TRBJ1-1; D is uncertain. Trimming shortened V by 4 bases and J by 4 bases, and 13 bases separated the two germline ends. From germline, CDR1 is SGHTA and CDR2 FQGNSA. The CDR3 spans 14 residues. The CDR3 region is CASSSLGSVTEAFF. CDR3 sequence (DNA): TGTGCCAGCAGCTCGTTAGGGAGTGTCACTGAAGCTTTCTTT.

This clone was counted a single time. One end of the junction is discordant with germline, which a read error may explain. This chain links TRBV15 with TRBJ2-1; D ambiguous. This CDR3 region has 15 residues. Germline CDR1 is LNHNV and CDR2 is YYDKDF (reference sequence). CDR3: CATSARTSSHNEQFF. For the CDR3, the DNA is TGTGCCACCAGCGCTAGGACCAGCTCCCACAATGAGCAGTTCTTC.

This clone was found once. The chain is built from TRBV25-1 and TRBJ2-7; D is tentatively TRBD1 or TRBD2 (5 bases each). Trimming pared 6 bases from V and 0 bases from J, leaving 12 bases between. The CDR3 covers 14 residues. Germline CDR1 MGHDK, CDR2 SYGVNS. This CDR3 reads CASRAAGSSYEQYF. In nucleotides, the CDR3 is TGTGCCAGCAGGGCCGCAGGGAGCTCCTACGAGCAGTACTTC.

The chain links TRBV28 to TRBJ1-4; 10 bases align to TRBD1. Germline V lookup: CDR1 MDHEN, CDR2 SYDVKM. Trimming took 1 base from V and 5 from J; bases not matched to a gene: 7. The CDR3 has 17 amino acids. The CDR3 region has the DNA TGTGCCAGCAGTTTATACCCGGCGGGACAGGGGAATGAAAAACTGTTTTTT. Translation: CASSLYPAGQGNEKLFF.

The chain uses TRBV9 and TRBJ2-1, with D unclear. Germline V gives CDR1 SGDLS, CDR2 YYNGEE. V dropped 3 bases and J dropped 4 bases, with 17 bases sitting between them. There are 16 residues in the CDR3. In DNA form, the CDR3 reads TGTGCCAGCAGCGGGCTAGGAATATCAAATTACAATGAGCAGTTCTTC. Amino acids: CASSGLGISNYNEQFF.

This clone was observed once. The rearrangement joins TRBV5-4 to TRBJ2-1; TRBD2 agrees at 9 bases. Germline lookup yields CDR1 SGHNT and CDR2 YYREEE (reference sequence). This CDR3 comprises 14 residues. Trimming took 3 bases from V and 6 from J; bases not matched to a gene: 4. The CDR3 is CASSSGLASNEQFF. The CDR3 DNA follows: TGTGCCAGCAGCTCGGGACTAGCTTCCAATGAGCAGTTCTTC.

V and J are TRBV7-9 and TRBJ2-7, with D unclear. There are 11 residues in the CDR3. Germline V gene sequence: CDR1 SEHNR, CDR2 FQNEAQ (reference sequence). Trimming shortened V by 1 base and J by 4 bases, and 2 bases separated the two germline ends. The CDR3 sequence is CASSLEYEQYF. The CDR3 nucleotides are TGTGCCAGCAGCTTAGAGTACGAGCAGTACTTC.

The gene calls are TRBV5-4 and TRBJ2-2; tentative D call: TRBD2 (7 bases). The V gene's germline CDR1 is SGHNT and CDR2 YYREEE (reference sequence). Trimming left V 4 bases short and J 4 bases short, with 14 bases between. This CDR3 has 15 residues. The CDR3 reads CASSPGGRSTGELFF. CDR3 nucleotide sequence: TGTGCCAGCAGCCCGGGGGGCCGGAGCACCGGGGAGCTGTTTTTT.

The CDR3 DNA reads TGTGCCAGCAGCCAGACTGGGACTGAATACGAGCAGTACTTC. Protein product: CASSQTGTEYEQYF. The chain uses TRBV4-2 and TRBJ2-7; tentatively, D is TRBD2 (6 bases). Germline V CDR1 and CDR2: LGHNA, YNFKEQ. The CDR3 is made up of 14 amino acids. V shed 3 bases and J shed 4 bases, with 13 bases lying between them.